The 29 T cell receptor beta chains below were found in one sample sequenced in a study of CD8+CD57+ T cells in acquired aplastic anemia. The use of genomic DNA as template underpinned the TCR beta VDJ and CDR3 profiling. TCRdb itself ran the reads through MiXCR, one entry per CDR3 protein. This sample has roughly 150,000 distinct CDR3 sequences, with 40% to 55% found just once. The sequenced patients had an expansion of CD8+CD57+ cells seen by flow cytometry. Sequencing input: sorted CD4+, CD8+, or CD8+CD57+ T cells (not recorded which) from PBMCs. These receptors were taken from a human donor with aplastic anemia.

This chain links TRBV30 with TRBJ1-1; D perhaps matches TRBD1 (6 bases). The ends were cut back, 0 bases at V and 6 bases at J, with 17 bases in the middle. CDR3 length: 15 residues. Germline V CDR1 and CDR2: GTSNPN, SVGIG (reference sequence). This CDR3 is CAWSVTTKQGPEAFF. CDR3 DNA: TGTGCCTGGAGTGTGACCACAAAACAGGGCCCTGAAGCTTTCTTT.

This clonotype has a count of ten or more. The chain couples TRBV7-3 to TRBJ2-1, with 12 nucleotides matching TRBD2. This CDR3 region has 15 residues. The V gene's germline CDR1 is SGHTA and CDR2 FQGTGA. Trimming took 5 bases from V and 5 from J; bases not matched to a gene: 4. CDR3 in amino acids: CASSPRLAGDNEQFF. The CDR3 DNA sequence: TGTGCCAGCAGCCCCAGACTAGCGGGAGACAATGAGCAGTTCTTC.

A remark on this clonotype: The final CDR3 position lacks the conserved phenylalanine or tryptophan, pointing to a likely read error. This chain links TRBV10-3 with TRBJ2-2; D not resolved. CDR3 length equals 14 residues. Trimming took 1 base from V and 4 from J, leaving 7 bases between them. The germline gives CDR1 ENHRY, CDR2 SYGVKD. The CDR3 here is CAISEFGSTGELFL. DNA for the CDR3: TGTGCCATCAGTGAGTTTGGTTCCACCGGGGAGCTGTTTCTT.

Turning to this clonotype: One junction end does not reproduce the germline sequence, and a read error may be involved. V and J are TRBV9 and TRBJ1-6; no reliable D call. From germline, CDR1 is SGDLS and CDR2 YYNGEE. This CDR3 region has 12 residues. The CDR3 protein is CASSAHNSPLHF. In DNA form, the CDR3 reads TGTGCCAGCAGCGCGCATAATTCACCTCTCCACTTT. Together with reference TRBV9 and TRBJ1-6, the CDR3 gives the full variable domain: DSGVTQTPKHLITATGQRVTLRCSPRSGDLSVYWYQQSLDQGLQFLIQYYNGEERAKGNILERFSAQQFPDLHSELNLSSLELGDSALYFCASSAHNSPLHFGNGTRLTVT.

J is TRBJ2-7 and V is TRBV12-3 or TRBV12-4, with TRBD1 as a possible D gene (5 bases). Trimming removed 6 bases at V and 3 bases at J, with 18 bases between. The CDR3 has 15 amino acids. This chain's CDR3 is CASRIGAGLGYEQYF. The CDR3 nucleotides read TGTGCCAGCAGGATAGGAGCAGGGCTCGGCTACGAGCAGTACTTC.

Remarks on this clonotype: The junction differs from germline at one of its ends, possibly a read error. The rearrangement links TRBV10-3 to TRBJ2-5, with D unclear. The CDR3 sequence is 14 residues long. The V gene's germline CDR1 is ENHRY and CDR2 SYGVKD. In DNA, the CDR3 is TGTGCCAGCAGTTTTTTTGGGCCCCTAGAGACCCAGTACTTC. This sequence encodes CASSFFGPLETQYF.

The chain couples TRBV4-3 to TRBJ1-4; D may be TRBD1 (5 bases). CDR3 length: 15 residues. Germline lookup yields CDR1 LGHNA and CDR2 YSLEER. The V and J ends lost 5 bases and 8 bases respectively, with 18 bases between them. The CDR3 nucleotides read TGCGCCAGCAGCTCTGAGATGGGGGGGAGAGAAAAACTGTTTTTT. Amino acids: CASSSEMGGREKLFF.

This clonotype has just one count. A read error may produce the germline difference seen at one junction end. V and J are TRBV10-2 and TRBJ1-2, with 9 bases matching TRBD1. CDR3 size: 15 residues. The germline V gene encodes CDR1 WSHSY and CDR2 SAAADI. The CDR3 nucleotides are TGCGCCAGCAGTGAGACAGGGGGCGAGAACTATGGCTACACCTTT. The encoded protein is CASSETGGENYGYTF.

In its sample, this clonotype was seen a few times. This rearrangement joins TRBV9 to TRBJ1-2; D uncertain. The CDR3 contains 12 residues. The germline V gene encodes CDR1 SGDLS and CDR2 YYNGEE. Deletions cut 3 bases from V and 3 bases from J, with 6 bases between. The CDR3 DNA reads TGTGCCAGCAGCGCCAACTACTATGGCTACACCTTC. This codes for CASSANYYGYTF.

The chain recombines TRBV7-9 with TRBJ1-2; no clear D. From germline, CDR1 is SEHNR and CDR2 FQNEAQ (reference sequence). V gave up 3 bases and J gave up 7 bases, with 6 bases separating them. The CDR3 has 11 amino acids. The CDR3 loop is CASSLAGGYTF. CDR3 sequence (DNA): TGTGCCAGCAGCTTGGCGGGTGGCTACACCTTC.

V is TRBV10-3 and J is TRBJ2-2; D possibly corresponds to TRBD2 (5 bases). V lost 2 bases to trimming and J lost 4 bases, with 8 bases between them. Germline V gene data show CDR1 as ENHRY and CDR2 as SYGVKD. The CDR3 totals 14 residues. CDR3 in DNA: TGTGCCATCAGTGAGCCCGGACTCACCGGGGAGCTGTTTTTT. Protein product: CAISEPGLTGELFF.

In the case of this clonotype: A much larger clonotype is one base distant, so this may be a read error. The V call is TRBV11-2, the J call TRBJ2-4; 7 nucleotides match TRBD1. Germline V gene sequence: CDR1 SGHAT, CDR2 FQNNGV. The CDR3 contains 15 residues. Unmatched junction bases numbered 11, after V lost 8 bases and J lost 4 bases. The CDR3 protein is CASGLSGTVKNIQYF. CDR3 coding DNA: TGTGCCAGCGGCCTATCCGGGACAGTAAAAAACATTCAGTACTTC.

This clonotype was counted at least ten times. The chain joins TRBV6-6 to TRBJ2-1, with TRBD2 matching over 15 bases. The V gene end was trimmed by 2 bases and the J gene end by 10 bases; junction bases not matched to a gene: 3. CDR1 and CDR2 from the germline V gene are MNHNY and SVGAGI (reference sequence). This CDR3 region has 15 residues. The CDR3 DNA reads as TGTGCCAGCAGTTACCGGACTAGCGGGAGGGGCGAGCAGTTCTTC. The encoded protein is CASSYRTSGRGEQFF.

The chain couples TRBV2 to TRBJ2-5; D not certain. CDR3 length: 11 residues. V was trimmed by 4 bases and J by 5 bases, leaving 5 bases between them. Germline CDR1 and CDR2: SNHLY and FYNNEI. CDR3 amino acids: CASSVLETQYF. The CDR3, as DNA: TGTGCCAGCAGTGTTCTTGAGACCCAGTACTTC. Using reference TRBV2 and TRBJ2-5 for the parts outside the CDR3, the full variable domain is EPEVTQTPSHQVTQMGQEVILRCVPISNHLYFYWYRQILGQKVEFLVSFYNNEISEKSEIFDDQFSVERPDGSNFTLKIRSTKLEDSAMYFCASSVLETQYFGPGTRLLVL.

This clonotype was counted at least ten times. The CDR3 loop is CASVIGGNTEAFF. CDR3 sequence (DNA): TGTGCCAGCGTAATCGGTGGGAACACTGAAGCTTTCTTT. V and J are TRBV5-5 and TRBJ1-1; unclear D gene. The CDR3 length is 13 residues. Germline assignment: CDR1 SGHKS and CDR2 YYEKEE (reference sequence). The V gene lost 7 bases and the J gene lost 1 base, with 11 bases spanning the gap.

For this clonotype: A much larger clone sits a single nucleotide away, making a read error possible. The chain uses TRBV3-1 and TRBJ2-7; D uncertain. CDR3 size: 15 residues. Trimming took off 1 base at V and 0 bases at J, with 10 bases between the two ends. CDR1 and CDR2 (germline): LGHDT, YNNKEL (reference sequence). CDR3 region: CASSQVPDGSYEQYF. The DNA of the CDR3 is TGTGCCAGCAGCCAAGTCCCGGACGGCTCCTACGAGCAGTACTTC.

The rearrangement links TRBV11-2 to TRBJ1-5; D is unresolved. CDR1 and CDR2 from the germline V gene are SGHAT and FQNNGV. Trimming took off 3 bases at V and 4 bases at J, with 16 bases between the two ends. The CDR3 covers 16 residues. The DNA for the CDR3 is TGTGCCAGCAGCTTGCGAGGACCATCGGGGAATCAGCCCCAGCATTTT. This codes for CASSLRGPSGNQPQHF. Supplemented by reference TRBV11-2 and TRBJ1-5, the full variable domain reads EAGVAQSPRYKIIEKRQSVAFWCNPISGHATLYWYQQILGQGPKLLIQFQNNGVVDDSQLPKDRFSAERLKGVDSTLKIQPAKLEDSAVYLCASSLRGPSGNQPQHFGDGTRLSIL.

The CDR3 is CSVARGTGNEKLFF. The DNA for the CDR3 is TGCAGCGTTGCAAGGGGGACGGGTAATGAAAAACTGTTTTTT. The V gene is TRBV29-1, the J gene TRBJ1-4, with D perhaps TRBD1 (6 bases). V shed 4 bases and J shed 4 bases, with 13 bases lying between them. CDR3 length: 14 residues. CDR1 and CDR2 from the germline V gene are SQVTM and ANQGSEA.

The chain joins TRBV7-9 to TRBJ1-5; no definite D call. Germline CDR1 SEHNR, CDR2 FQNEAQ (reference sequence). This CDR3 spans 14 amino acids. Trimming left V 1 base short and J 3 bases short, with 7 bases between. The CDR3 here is CASSLGGYNQPQHF. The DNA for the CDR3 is TGTGCCAGCAGCTTAGGCGGATACAATCAGCCCCAGCATTTT.

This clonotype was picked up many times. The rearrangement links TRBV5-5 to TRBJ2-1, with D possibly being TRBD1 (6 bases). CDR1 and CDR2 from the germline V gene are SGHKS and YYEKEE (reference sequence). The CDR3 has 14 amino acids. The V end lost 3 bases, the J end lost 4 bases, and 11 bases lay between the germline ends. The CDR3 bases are TGTGCCAGCAGCTATACGACAGGTTACAATGAGCAGTTCTTC. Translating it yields CASSYTTGYNEQFF.

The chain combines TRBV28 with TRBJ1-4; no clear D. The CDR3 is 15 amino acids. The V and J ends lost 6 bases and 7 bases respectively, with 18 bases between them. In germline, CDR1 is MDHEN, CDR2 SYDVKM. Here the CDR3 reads CASRLTPYGVEKLFF. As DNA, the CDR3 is TGTGCCAGCAGACTTACCCCCTACGGGGTTGAAAAACTGTTTTTT.

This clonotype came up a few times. The CDR3 coding sequence is TGCGCCAGCAGCCAAGAGCTCCAGAGGGACAATTCACCCCTCCACTTT. This gives the protein CASSQELQRDNSPLHF. The chain combines TRBV4-3 with TRBJ1-6, with D perhaps TRBD1 (5 bases). V gave up 0 bases and J gave up 7 bases, with 13 bases separating them. Per germline, CDR1 LGHNA and CDR2 YSLEER. CDR3 length: 16 residues.

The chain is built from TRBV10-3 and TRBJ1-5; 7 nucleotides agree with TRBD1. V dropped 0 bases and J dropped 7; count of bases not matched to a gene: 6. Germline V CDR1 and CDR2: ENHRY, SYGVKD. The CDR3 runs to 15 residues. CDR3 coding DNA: TGTGCCATCAGTGAGTCCACAGGGGAGGGCCAGCCCCAGCATTTT. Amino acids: CAISESTGEGQPQHF.

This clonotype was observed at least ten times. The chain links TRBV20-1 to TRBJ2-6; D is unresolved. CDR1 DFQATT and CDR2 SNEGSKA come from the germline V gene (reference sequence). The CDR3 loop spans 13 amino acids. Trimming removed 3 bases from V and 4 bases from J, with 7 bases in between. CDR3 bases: TGCAGTGCTAGTGTGGGGGGGGCCAACGTCCTGACTTTC. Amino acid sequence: CSASVGGANVLTF.

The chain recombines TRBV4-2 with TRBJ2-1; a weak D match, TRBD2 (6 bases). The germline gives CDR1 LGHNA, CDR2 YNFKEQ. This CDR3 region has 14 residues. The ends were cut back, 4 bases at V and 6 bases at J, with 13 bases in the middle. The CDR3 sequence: CASSRGESGNEQFF. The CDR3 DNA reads TGTGCCAGCAGCCGGGGGGAATCGGGCAATGAGCAGTTCTTC.

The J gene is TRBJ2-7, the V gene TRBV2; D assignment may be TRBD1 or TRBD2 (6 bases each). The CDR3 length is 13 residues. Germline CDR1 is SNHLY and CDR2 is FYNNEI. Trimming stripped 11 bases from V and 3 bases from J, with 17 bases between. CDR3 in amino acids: CAGGGEKGYEQYF. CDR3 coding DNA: TGTGCCGGAGGGGGAGAAAAGGGCTACGAGCAGTACTTC. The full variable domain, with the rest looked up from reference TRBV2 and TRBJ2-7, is EPEVTQTPSHQVTQMGQEVILRCVPISNHLYFYWYRQILGQKVEFLVSFYNNEISEKSEIFDDQFSVERPDGSNFTLKIRSTKLEDSAMYFCAGGGEKGYEQYFGPGTRLTVT.

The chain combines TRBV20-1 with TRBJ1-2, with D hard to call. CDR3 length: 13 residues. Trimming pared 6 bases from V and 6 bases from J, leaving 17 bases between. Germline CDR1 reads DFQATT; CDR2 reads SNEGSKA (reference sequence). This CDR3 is CSATRAMRDGYTF. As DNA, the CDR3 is TGCAGTGCGACCCGGGCTATGAGGGATGGCTACACCTTC.

The CDR3 DNA reads TGTGCCAGCAGCTCCGGGGCCCGGGACAGGGGCTACGAGCAGTACTTC. This translates into CASSSGARDRGYEQYF. This chain links TRBV11-1 with TRBJ2-7; 10 bases line up with TRBD1. The germline gives CDR1 SGHAT, CDR2 FQDESV (reference sequence). CDR3 size: 16 residues. The junction had 9 bases not matched to a gene; V was cut back by 4 bases and J by 3 bases.

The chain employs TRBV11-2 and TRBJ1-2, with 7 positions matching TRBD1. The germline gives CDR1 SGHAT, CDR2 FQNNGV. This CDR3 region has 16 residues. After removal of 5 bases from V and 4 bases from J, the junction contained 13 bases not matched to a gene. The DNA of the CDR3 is TGTGCCAGCAGCCCCGAGGGGGCCCAGGCTCTCTATGGCTACACCTTC. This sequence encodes CASSPEGAQALYGYTF.